The 31 T cell receptor beta chains below all came from one sample that was sequenced in a study of cytomegalovirus exposure and HLA in healthy donors. PCR employed 60 Vbeta and 13 Jbeta primers. This table comes from immunoSEQ multiplex PCR, and its TCRdb copy is limited to in-frame clones, with some not included. The top ten hold 1.9% of the sample, which has tens of thousands of clones, 82% seen once. The sequenced material came from PBMCs. Receptors originate from a man younger than 35 in good health and CMV-seronegative.

With regard to this clone: Mismatch with germline at one junction end may stem from a read error. This chain joins TRBV9 and TRBJ2-1; 11 bases line up with TRBD2. The CDR3 has 13 amino acids. CDR1 SGDLS and CDR2 YYNGEE come from the germline V gene. CDR3 residues: CASSGRDLDEQFF. The CDR3 DNA is TGTGCCAGTAGCGGGAGGGACTTAGATGAGCAGTTCTTC.

The rearrangement joins TRBV13 to TRBJ1-2; 7 bases line up with TRBD1. The germline V gene encodes CDR1 PRHDT and CDR2 FYEKMQ (reference sequence). V gave up 2 bases and J gave up 3 bases; unmatched junction bases: 6. The CDR3 has 15 amino acids. As DNA, the CDR3 is TGTGCCAGCAGCTTATCACAGGGGCCCTACTATGGCTACACCTTC. This codes for CASSLSQGPYYGYTF. The full variable domain, its missing parts supplied by reference TRBV13 and TRBJ1-2, is AAGVIQSPRHLIKEKRETATLKCYPIPRHDTVYWYQQGPGQDPQFLISFYEKMQSDKGSIPDRFSAQQFSDYHSELNMSSLELGDSALYFCASSLSQGPYYGYTFGSGTRLTVV.

V usage is TRBV4-1 and J usage is TRBJ2-7; D may be TRBD1 (6 bases). Germline V gene data show CDR1 as MGHRA and CDR2 as YSYEKL. CDR3 length equals 14 residues. V was pared by 4 bases and J by 1 base, with 11 bases between. The DNA of the CDR3 is TGCGCCAGCAGCCCGCGACAGGATTCCTACGAGCAGTACTTC. This codes for CASSPRQDSYEQYF.

The chain couples TRBV23-1 to TRBJ1-3, with TRBD1 matching 8 bases. TRBV23-1 carries the ORF label, with uncertain function. J lost 0 bases, V lost 7 bases, and 14 bases had no gene match. The CDR3 has 18 amino acids. As DNA, the CDR3 is TGCGCCAGCATCCCCTTCAGGGGGCCAGGGGACTCTGGAAACACCATATATTTT. Amino acids: CASIPFRGPGDSGNTIYF.

The chain uses TRBV7-9 and TRBJ2-2; a possible D gene is TRBD2 (6 bases). The CDR3 length is 16 residues. CDR1 is SEHNR and CDR2 is FQNEAQ in the germline V gene (reference sequence). The germline V and J ends were trimmed by 4 bases and 1 base, with 13 bases remaining between them. CDR3 in DNA: TGTGCCAGCAGCTCTGGACTAACCTTGAACACCGGGGAGCTGTTTTTT. Translation gives CASSSGLTLNTGELFF.

The J gene is TRBJ2-1, the V gene TRBV5-1; 11 nucleotides align to TRBD2. V dropped 1 base and J dropped 5; count of bases not matched to a gene: 2. The CDR3 covers 15 residues. Per germline, CDR1 SGHRS and CDR2 YFSETQ. The CDR3 is CASSLQLAGDNEQFF. CDR3 bases: TGCGCCAGCAGCTTGCAACTAGCGGGAGACAATGAGCAGTTCTTC.

The rearrangement links TRBV4-3 to TRBJ2-7; possibly TRBD1 for D (6 bases). Germline V gene sequence: CDR1 LGHNA, CDR2 YSLEER. The V and J ends lost 1 base and 3 bases respectively, with 19 bases between them. The CDR3 consists of 17 residues. The CDR3 here is CASSQAPGRGGLYEQYF. The CDR3 DNA is TGCGCCAGCAGCCAAGCCCCCGGGCGAGGGGGTCTCTACGAGCAGTACTTC.

The chain combines TRBV2 with TRBJ2-7; possibly TRBD1 for D (7 bases). This CDR3 has 15 residues. The V end lost 6 bases, the J end lost 6 bases, and 21 bases lay between the germline ends. CDR1 and CDR2 (germline): SNHLY, FYNNEI. CDR3 sequence reads: CASSYKTGRSGEQYF. The DNA for the CDR3 is TGTGCCAGCAGCTACAAGACAGGGAGGTCGGGCGAGCAGTACTTC.

J is TRBJ2-7 and V is TRBV27; 7 bases line up with TRBD1. The CDR3 runs to 15 residues. Trimming removed 5 bases from V and 3 bases from J; junction bases left unmatched: 10. Germline CDR1 MNHEY, CDR2 SMNVEV (reference sequence). The CDR3 loop reads CASSPTGVRLYEQYF. In DNA form, the CDR3 reads TGTGCCAGCAGTCCAACAGGGGTCCGTCTCTACGAGCAGTACTTC.

The chain links TRBV5-4 to TRBJ2-5; a possible D gene is TRBD2 (7 bases). The better agreement between TRBJ2-7 and the DNA end casts doubt on the J call. This CDR3 region has 14 residues. Germline CDR1 is SGHNT and CDR2 is YYREEE (reference sequence). The CDR3 nucleotides read TGTGCCAGCAGCTTGGCCGGGGGGCCCTACGAGCAGTACTTC. Translating gives CASSLAGGPYEQYF.

The chain links TRBV4-2 to TRBJ2-5, with 12 bases fitting TRBD2. V shed 2 bases and J 4 bases; nucleotides not matched to a gene: 2. CDR1 LGHNA and CDR2 YNFKEQ come from the germline V gene. The CDR3 length is 15 residues. This chain's CDR3 is CASSQTLAGGETQYF. The DNA of the CDR3 is TGTGCCAGCAGCCAAACACTAGCGGGAGGAGAGACCCAGTACTTC.

This chain uses TRBV6-6 with TRBJ1-4, with D uncertain. This CDR3 has 15 amino acids. The germline CDR1 and CDR2 sequences are MNHNY and SVGAGI (reference sequence). Trimming took off 6 bases at V and 3 bases at J, with 14 bases between the two ends. Here the CDR3 reads CASSPETLANEKLFF. The CDR3 nucleotides are TGTGCCAGCAGCCCAGAAACGTTGGCTAATGAAAAACTGTTTTTT.

The chain is built from TRBV19 and TRBJ1-1; 9 bases match TRBD1. The germline gives CDR1 LNHDA, CDR2 SQIVND (reference sequence). This CDR3 has 16 residues. With V trimmed by 3 bases and J by 10 bases, 15 bases remained unmatched. CDR3 sequence (DNA): TGTGCCAGTAGTATTTTCCCAACAGGGGGCGAGGTCGGAGCTTTCTTT. It translates to CASSIFPTGGEVGAFF.

This sequence joins TRBV6-1 and TRBJ2-7, with 8 bases matching TRBD2. V dropped 4 bases and J dropped 4; count of bases not matched to a gene: 6. CDR1 is MNHNS, CDR2 SASEGT, per germline. This CDR3 is built from 14 residues. The CDR3 reads CASSVGTRSYEQYF. As DNA, the CDR3 is TGTGCCAGCAGTGTGGGGACTAGATCATACGAGCAGTACTTC.

This clone was recorded once. V is TRBV2 and J is TRBJ1-6; weak D call: TRBD1 (5 bases). CDR3 length equals 14 residues. The V gene lost 8 bases and the J gene lost 1 base, with 9 bases spanning the gap. Germline CDR1 reads SNHLY; CDR2 reads FYNNEI. CDR3 region: CASPRGSYNSPLHF. CDR3 DNA: TGTGCCAGCCCGCGGGGGTCCTATAATTCACCCCTCCACTTT.

V is TRBV19 and J is TRBJ1-2; D possibly corresponds to TRBD1 (5 bases). CDR1 and CDR2 (germline): LNHDA, SQIVND (reference sequence). V was clipped by 2 bases and J by 4 bases, with 17 bases between them. The CDR3 spans 16 residues. The CDR3 loop reads CASSISWGGDGYGYTF. Written as DNA, the CDR3 is TGTGCCAGTAGTATAAGTTGGGGGGGAGACGGCTATGGCTACACCTTC.

The rearrangement joins TRBV7-8 to TRBJ1-1, with D possibly matching TRBD1 (5 bases). The CDR3 is made up of 16 amino acids. From germline, CDR1 is SGHVS and CDR2 FQNEAQ. Between the trimmed V and J ends, which lost 5 bases and 1 base, there was a span of 17 bases. In DNA form, the CDR3 reads TGTGCCAGCAGCCCAAGGGGTCGGAGCCCGAACACTGAAGCTTTCTTT. It encodes CASSPRGRSPNTEAFF.

This chain connects TRBV7-8 to TRBJ2-5; no clear D gene. The end of the DNA is better explained by TRBJ2-7, so the J call may be wrong. The CDR3 runs to 11 residues. The V gene's germline CDR1 is SGHVS and CDR2 FQNEAQ. The CDR3 sequence is CASSLSYEQYF. The CDR3 DNA follows: TGTGCCAGCAGCTTATCCTACGAGCAGTACTTC.

This clone was picked up a small number of times. The rearrangement links TRBV2 to TRBJ2-2; 8 bases fit TRBD1. This CDR3 region has 15 residues. Germline loops: CDR1 SNHLY, CDR2 FYNNEI. V lost 9 bases to trimming and J lost 1 base; unmatched junction nucleotides: 7. The CDR3 nucleotides are TGTGCCAGAATTAACGGGACAGGGAACACCGGGGAGCTGTTTTTT. The encoded protein is CARINGTGNTGELFF.

This clone showed up just once. CDR3 nucleotide sequence: TGTGCCATCCAAGGGCGGACAGGTTCTACTCGGGGCACAGATACGCAGTATTTT. Protein sequence: CAIQGRTGSTRGTDTQYF. The rearrangement joins TRBV10-3 to TRBJ2-3; 7 bases agree with TRBD1. CDR1 is ENHRY, CDR2 SYGVKD, per germline. This CDR3 region has 18 residues. After removal of 8 bases from V and 1 base from J, the junction contained 18 bases not matched to a gene.

As regards this clone: One junction end does not reproduce the germline sequence, and a read error may be involved. This chain joins TRBV2 and TRBJ2-3; 8 positions match TRBD2. Per the germline V gene, CDR1 is SNHLY and CDR2 is FYNNEI. The CDR3 is 14 amino acids. For the CDR3, the DNA is TGTGCTAGCAGTGCTTGGCGGGGGGCAGATACGCAGTATTTT. Encoded protein: CASSAWRGADTQYF.

CDR3 amino acids: CSVDYFMEGLGTDTQYF. In DNA form, the CDR3 reads TGCAGCGTTGATTATTTTATGGAGGGATTGGGCACAGATACGCAGTATTTT. The rearrangement links TRBV29-1 to TRBJ2-3; tentative D call: TRBD2 (6 bases). The V end was cut by 3 bases, the J end by 1 base, with 20 bases between. This CDR3 region has 17 residues. Germline loops: CDR1 SQVTM, CDR2 ANQGSEA.

The V and J genes are TRBV28 and TRBJ1-2; D is uncertain. V lost 5 bases and J lost 3, with 7 bases in between. The CDR3 runs 12 residues. The germline V gene encodes CDR1 MDHEN and CDR2 SYDVKM. The CDR3 sequence is CASSGSHYGYTF. CDR3 nucleotide sequence: TGTGCCAGCAGTGGGAGCCACTATGGCTACACCTTC.

This chain links TRBV30 with TRBJ2-3; D gene unclear. Between the trimmed V and J ends, which lost 4 bases and 0 bases, there was a span of 11 bases. This CDR3 comprises 14 residues. Germline V CDR1 and CDR2: GTSNPN, SVGIG (reference sequence). CDR3 in DNA: TGTGCCTGGAACATACGTCCCAGCACAGATACGCAGTATTTT. This sequence encodes CAWNIRPSTDTQYF.

V is TRBV5-6 and J is TRBJ2-7; D unclear. The CDR3 spans 14 residues. CDR1 is SGHDT and CDR2 is YYEEEE in the germline V gene. V lost 1 base to trimming and J lost 3 bases, with 11 bases between them. The CDR3 DNA follows: TGTGCCAGCAGCTTGTATCCGGCGGACTACGAGCAGTACTTC. As protein: CASSLYPADYEQYF. Looking up the rest from reference TRBV5-6 and TRBJ2-7 gives the full variable domain: DAGVTQSPTHLIKTRGQQVTLRCSPKSGHDTVSWYQQALGQGPQFIFQYYEEEERQRGNFPDRFSGHQFPNYSSELNVNALLLGDSALYLCASSLYPADYEQYFGPGTRLTVT.

This clone showed up just once. This chain uses TRBV19 with TRBJ2-4, with D tentatively TRBD1 (6 bases). Germline V gene lookup returns CDR1 LNHDA and CDR2 SQIVND (reference sequence). The CDR3 is made up of 17 amino acids. Trimming left V 2 bases short and J 0 bases short, with 14 bases between. The DNA of the CDR3 is TGTGCCAGTAGTATACTTCGGGACATCCTAGCCAAAAACATTCAGTACTTC. Residues: CASSILRDILAKNIQYF.

This clone has a single count. In DNA form, the CDR3 reads TGTGCCAGCAGCCCACTACAGGCGACCCAGTACTTC. Its translation: CASSPLQATQYF. The chain uses TRBV7-2 and TRBJ2-5, with a weak D call TRBD1 (5 bases). The CDR3 totals 12 residues. V lost 5 bases and J 7 bases, leaving 11 bases between the germline ends. CDR1 and CDR2 (germline): SGHTA, FQGNSA.

This clone came up once. The rearrangement links TRBV7-9 to TRBJ1-2, with 10 bases aligning to TRBD1. The ends lost 10 bases at V and 2 bases at J; junction bases unmatched: 10. Germline values: CDR1 SEHNR, CDR2 FQNEAQ (reference sequence). This CDR3 has 15 amino acids. CDR3 protein: CATKGDRGPNYGYTF. The CDR3 DNA follows: TGTGCCACAAAAGGGGACAGGGGACCCAACTATGGCTACACCTTC.

The chain combines TRBV5-1 with TRBJ2-3; D call uncertain. The V gene's germline CDR1 is SGHRS and CDR2 YFSETQ. The germline V and J ends were trimmed by 0 bases and 0 bases, with 14 bases remaining between them. The CDR3 contains 17 residues. Here the CDR3 reads CASSLARSGTSTDTQYF. CDR3 coding DNA: TGCGCCAGCAGCTTGGCCCGGTCAGGTACAAGCACAGATACGCAGTATTTT.

This chain joins TRBV11-2 and TRBJ2-7, with 7 positions matching TRBD2. The germline V gene encodes CDR1 SGHAT and CDR2 FQNNGV. The CDR3 spans 17 residues. V shed 5 bases and J 0 bases; nucleotides not matched to a gene: 13. The CDR3 sequence is CASSPGGGSRASYEQYF. The DNA of the CDR3 is TGTGCCAGCAGCCCTGGGGGAGGGAGCAGGGCCTCCTACGAGCAGTACTTC.

In the case of this clone: Other DNA variants within this sample encode the same CDR3. The chain uses TRBV9 and TRBJ2-1, with TRBD2 matching 7 bases. Germline V gene sequence: CDR1 SGDLS, CDR2 YYNGEE. Losses at the gene ends were 0 bases for V and 7 bases for J; bases not matched to a gene: 4. This CDR3 comprises 14 residues. CDR3 sequence (DNA): TGTGCCAGCAGCGTAGCGGGAGGATCGAATGAGCAGTTCTTC. It yields the protein CASSVAGGSNEQFF.